A single T cell receptor beta chain is shown here with its context. Its antigen is as yet unknown. Germline CDR1 reads LNHNV; CDR2 reads YYDKDF (reference sequence). V shed 0 bases and J shed 5 bases, with 8 bases lying between them. CDR3 length: 14 residues. Researchers divided each subset's genomic DNA evenly across several immunoSEQ plates. Replicate PCRs for sorted subsets used approximately 220 ng DNA; this equaled about 30,000 T cell genomes. Data came from immunoSEQ multiplex PCR; TCRdb stores just in-frame clones and leaves some out. Of a few million clones listed, approximately 96% are singletons. The entry originates in a study of shared clonotypes between healthy human individuals. Negatively enriched CD4+ T cells were divided by CD45RA into naive and memory. The study's findings and limits: Naive subsets tended to show greater estimated richness than memory subsets.

Specimen: naive CD4+ T cells sorted from blood. As to subset: CD45RA+ positively selected. The chain couples TRBV15 to TRBJ2-1; D unresolved. The sequence was obtained from a man aged 18 to 29 in good health. The CDR3 DNA sequence: TGTGCCACCAGCAGAGATTTAGGAGACAATGAGCAGTTCTTC. This codes for CATSRDLGDNEQFF. The full variable domain, rest sourced from reference TRBV15 and TRBJ2-1, is DAMVIQNPRYQVTQFGKPVTLSCSQTLNHNVMYWYQQKSSQAPKLLFHYYDKDFNNEADTPDNFQSRRPNTSFCFLDIRSPGLGDTAMYLCATSRDLGDNEQFFGPGTRLTVL.